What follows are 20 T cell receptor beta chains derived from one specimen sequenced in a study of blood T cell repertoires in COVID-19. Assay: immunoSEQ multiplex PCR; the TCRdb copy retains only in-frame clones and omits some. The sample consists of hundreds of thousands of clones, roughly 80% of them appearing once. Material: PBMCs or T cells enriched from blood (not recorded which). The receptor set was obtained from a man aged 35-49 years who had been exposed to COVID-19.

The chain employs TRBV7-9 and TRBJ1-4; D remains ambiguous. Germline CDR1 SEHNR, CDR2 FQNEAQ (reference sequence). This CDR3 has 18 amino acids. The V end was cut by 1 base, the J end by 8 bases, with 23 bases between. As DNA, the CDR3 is TGTGCCAGCAGCTTAGGAGAGGGTATAACTTGGATAGACGAAAAACTGTTTTTT. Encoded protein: CASSLGEGITWIDEKLFF.

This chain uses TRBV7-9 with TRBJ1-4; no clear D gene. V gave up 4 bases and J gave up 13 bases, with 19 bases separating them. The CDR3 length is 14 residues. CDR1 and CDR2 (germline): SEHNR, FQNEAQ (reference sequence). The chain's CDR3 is CASSSEGGKKRLFF. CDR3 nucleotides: TGTGCCAGCAGCTCAGAGGGAGGCAAGAAACGACTGTTTTTT.

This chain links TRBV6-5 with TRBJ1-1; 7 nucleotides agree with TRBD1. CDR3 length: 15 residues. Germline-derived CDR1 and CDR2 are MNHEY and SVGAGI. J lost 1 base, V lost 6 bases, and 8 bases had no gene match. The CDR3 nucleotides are TGTGCCAGCAGACCTCCGGGACAGAGGAACACTGAAGCTTTCTTT. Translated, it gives CASRPPGQRNTEAFF.

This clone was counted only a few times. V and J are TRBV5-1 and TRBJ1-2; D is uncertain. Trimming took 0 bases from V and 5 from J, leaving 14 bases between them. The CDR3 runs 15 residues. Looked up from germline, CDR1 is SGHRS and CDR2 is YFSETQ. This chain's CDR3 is CASSLDGLSWYGYTF. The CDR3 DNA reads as TGCGCCAGCAGCTTGGATGGACTCAGCTGGTATGGCTACACCTTC.

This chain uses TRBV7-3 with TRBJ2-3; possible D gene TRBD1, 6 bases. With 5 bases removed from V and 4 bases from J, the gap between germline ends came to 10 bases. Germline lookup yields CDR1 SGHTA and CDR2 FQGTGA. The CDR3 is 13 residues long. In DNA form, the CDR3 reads TGTGCCAGCAGCGAACAGGGCTCAGATACGCAGTATTTT. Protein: CASSEQGSDTQYF.

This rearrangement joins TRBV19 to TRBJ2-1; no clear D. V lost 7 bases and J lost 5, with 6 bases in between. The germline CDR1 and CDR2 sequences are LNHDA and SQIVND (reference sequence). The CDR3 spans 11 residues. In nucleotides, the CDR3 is TGTGCCAGTACCCTCGACAATGAGCAGTTCTTC. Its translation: CASTLDNEQFF.

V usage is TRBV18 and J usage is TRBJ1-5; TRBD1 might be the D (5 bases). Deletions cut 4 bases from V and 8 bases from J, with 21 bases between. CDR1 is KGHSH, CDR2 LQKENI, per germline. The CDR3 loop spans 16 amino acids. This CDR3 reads CASSRGDPRSGEPQHF. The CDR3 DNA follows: TGTGCCAGCTCACGCGGGGACCCCCGCTCTGGTGAGCCCCAGCATTTT.

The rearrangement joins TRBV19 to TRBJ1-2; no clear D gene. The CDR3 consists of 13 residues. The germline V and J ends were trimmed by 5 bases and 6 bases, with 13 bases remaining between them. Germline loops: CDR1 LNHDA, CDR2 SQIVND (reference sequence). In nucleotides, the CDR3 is TGTGCCAGTAGTGCAGCTAGAGTTCATGGCTACACCTTC. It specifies CASSAARVHGYTF.

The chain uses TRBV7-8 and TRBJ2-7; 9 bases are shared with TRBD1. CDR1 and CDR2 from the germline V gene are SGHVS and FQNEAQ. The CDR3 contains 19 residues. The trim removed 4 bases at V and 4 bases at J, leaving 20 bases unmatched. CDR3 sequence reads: CASSSLFGTGMGIEYEQYF. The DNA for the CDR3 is TGTGCCAGCAGCTCCCTATTCGGGACAGGGATGGGGATAGAATACGAGCAGTACTTC.

CDR3 protein: CASSPGEGPNYFYSPLHF. DNA of the CDR3: TGCGCCAGCAGCCCCGGGGAAGGACCGAACTACTTTTATTCACCCCTCCACTTT. The rearrangement uses TRBV5-1 and TRBJ1-6; no clear D gene. Germline values: CDR1 SGHRS, CDR2 YFSETQ. V lost 4 bases and J lost 8, with 25 bases in between. The CDR3 is 18 amino acids.

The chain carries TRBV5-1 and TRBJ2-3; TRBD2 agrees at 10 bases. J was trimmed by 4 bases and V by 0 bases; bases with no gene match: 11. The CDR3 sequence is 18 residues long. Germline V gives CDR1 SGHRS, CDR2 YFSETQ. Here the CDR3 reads CASSLEEAGGGWADTQYF. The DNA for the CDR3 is TGCGCCAGCAGCTTGGAAGAAGCGGGAGGGGGTTGGGCAGATACGCAGTATTTT.

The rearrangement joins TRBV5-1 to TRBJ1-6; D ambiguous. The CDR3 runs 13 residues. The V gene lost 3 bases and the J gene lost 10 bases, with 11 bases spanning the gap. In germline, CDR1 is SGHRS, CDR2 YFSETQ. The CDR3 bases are TGCGCCAGCAGCTCAGACATACGATCACCCCTCCACTTT. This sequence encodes CASSSDIRSPLHF.

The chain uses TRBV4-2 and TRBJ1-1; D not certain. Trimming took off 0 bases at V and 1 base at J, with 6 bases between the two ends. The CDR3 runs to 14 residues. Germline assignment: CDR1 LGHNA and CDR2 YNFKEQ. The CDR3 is CASSQDLRNTEAFF. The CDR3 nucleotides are TGTGCCAGCAGCCAAGATTTGCGGAACACTGAAGCTTTCTTT.

The CDR3 loop reads CASSWGGLDTIYF. The CDR3 nucleotides are TGTGCCAGTAGTTGGGGGGGGCTGGACACCATATATTTT. The chain employs TRBV19 and TRBJ1-3; possible D gene TRBD1, 6 bases. The germline CDR1 and CDR2 sequences are LNHDA and SQIVND (reference sequence). This CDR3 is 13 amino acids long. Trimming cost V 5 bases and J 8 bases, with 13 bases left between them.

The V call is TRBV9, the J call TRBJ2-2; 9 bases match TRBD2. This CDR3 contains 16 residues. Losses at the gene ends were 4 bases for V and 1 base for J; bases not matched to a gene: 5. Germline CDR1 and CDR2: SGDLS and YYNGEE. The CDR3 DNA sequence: TGTGCCAGCAGCTCCCGACTAGCGGAGAACACCGGGGAGCTGTTTTTT. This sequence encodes CASSSRLAENTGELFF.

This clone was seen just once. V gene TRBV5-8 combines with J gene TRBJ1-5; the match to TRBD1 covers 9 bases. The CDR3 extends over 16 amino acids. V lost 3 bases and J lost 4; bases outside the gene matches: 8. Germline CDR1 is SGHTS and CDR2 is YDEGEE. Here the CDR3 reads CASSSFRGTGNQPQHF. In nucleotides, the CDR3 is TGTGCCAGCAGCTCCTTCCGAGGGACAGGGAATCAGCCCCAGCATTTT.

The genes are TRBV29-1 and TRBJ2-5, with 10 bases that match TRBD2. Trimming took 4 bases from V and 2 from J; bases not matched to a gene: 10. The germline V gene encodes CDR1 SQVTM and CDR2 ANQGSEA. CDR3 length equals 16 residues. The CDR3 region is CSVVGLAGARQETQYF. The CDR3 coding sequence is TGCAGCGTTGTAGGCCTAGCGGGAGCCCGGCAAGAGACCCAGTACTTC.

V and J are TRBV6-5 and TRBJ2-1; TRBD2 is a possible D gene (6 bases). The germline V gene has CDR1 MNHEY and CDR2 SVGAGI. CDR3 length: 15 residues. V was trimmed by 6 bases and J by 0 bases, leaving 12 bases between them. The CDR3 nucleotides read TGTGCCAGCAGCACCCGGACTACCTCCTACAATGAGCAGTTCTTC. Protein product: CASSTRTTSYNEQFF.

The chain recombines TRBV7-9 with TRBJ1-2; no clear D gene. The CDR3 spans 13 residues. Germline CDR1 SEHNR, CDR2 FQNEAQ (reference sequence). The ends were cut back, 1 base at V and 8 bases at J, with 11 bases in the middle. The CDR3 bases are TGTGCCAGCAGCTTAGAGCCCGGCGGGGGCTACACCTTC. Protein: CASSLEPGGGYTF. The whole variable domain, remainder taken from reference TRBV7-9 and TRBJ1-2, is DTGVSQNPRHKITKRGQNVTFRCDPISEHNRLYWYRQTLGQGPEFLTYFQNEAQLEKSRLLSDRFSAERPKGSFSTLEIQRTEQGDSAMYLCASSLEPGGGYTFGSGTRLTVV.

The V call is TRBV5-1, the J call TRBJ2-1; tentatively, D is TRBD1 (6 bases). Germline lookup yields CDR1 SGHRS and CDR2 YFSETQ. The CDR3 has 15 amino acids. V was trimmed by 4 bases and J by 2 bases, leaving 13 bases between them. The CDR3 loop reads CASSQGTSAYNEQFF. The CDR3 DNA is TGCGCCAGCAGCCAAGGGACAAGTGCCTACAATGAGCAGTTCTTC.